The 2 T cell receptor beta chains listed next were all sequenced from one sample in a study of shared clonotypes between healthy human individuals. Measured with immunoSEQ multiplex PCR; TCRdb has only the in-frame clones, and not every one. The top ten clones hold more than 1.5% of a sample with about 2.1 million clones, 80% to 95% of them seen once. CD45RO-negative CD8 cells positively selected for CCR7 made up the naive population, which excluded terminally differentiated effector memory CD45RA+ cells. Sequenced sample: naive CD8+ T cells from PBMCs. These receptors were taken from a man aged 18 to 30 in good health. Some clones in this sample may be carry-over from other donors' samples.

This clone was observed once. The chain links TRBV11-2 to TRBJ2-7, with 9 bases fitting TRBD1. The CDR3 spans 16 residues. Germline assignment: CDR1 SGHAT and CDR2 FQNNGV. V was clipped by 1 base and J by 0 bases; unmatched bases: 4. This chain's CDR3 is CASSLGPGQGSYEQYF. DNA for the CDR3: TGTGCCAGCAGCTTAGGACCGGGACAGGGCTCCTACGAGCAGTACTTC.

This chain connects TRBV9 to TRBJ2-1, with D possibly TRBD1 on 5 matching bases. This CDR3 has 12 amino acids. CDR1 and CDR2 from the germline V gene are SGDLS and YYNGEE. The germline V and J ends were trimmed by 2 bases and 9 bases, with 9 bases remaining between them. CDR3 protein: CASSVGHSEQFF. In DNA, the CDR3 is TGTGCCAGCAGCGTTGGACATTCTGAGCAGTTCTTC.